This T cell receptor (beta chain) was captured in a study of shared clonotypes between healthy human individuals (TCRdb year 2020). About the full investigation: The cohort included three men and two women between 18 and 49 years of age. For each donor, CD4 naive and CD4 memory were each given three plates, CD8 naive was given two plates, and CD8 memory was given one plate. To estimate repertoire size and how much clonotypes are shared between individuals, the study performed deep sequencing of blood TCR repertoires from 4 to 6 healthy adults. To increase sequencing depth and limit assay-specific biases, different laboratories used diverse techniques to prepare libraries and sequence TCR repertoires. Each donor's leukapheresis produced roughly between about 0.85 and 10 billion PBMCs. Paper-wide results and their limitations: When a few donors were compared, the shared fraction of clonotypes was 5% to 6.5% for naive CD4, around 4% for naive CD8, 2.3% for memory CD4, and 0.35% to 0.4% for memory CD8. Incomplete sequencing was indicated by rarefaction of sorted-subset datasets, despite the large sequencing depth. The small number of donors limited the genetic and exposure-history diversity represented. Compared with non-shared clonotypes, the clonotypes found in all four sorted-subset donors had higher generation probabilities. Pairwise subsampling indicated that sequencing depth was expected to affect the degree of clonotype sharing among donors. Estimated clonotype richness was generally larger for naive than for memory subsets. Sampling was restricted to blood, and TCR repertoires in tissue are likely to differ from TCR repertoires in blood.

The donors were healthy, HIV-negative adults with no recently reported acute infections or vaccinations. Every donor was a Caucasian adult residing in Nashville, Tennessee, USA. CD4+ T cells were enriched by magnetic negative selection, after which naive cells were positively selected on CD45RA and the negative fraction was taken as the memory subset. Blood was collected by leukapheresis, and PBMCs were isolated by Ficoll-Histopaque density gradient centrifugation and then cryopreserved in liquid nitrogen vapor phase. Analytical flow cytometry was used to check the purity and quantity of each magnetically sorted T cell population. Genomic DNA was isolated from every sorted fraction and measured by UV absorbance on a Nanodrop 2000c. To note about this clone: It has no known antigen specificity. No much larger clone exists at a distance of one base, and base qualities are not known. At the DNA level, this CDR3 is encoded by other sequences in the same sample as well.

Using the deep immunoSEQ assay, TCR CDR3 regions were amplified from genomic DNA by multiplex PCR. Extracted genomic DNA from each cell subset was distributed evenly across all wells of several immunoSEQ 96-well plates, and each plate was treated as a replicate. For sorted subsets, about 220 ng of genomic DNA, equivalent to 25,000 to 35,000 T cell genomes, went into each replicate PCR. The purified libraries were quantified using a Qubit 3.0 fluorometer, sized with a Bioanalyzer 2100, and then quantified again using the KAPA Library Quantification kit. Each immunoSEQ 96-well plate was sequenced on its own single-read 150-cycle Illumina NextSeq 550 flow cell. The published analysis was carried out like this. Because the immunoSEQ output held only junctional sequences and lacked quality scores, the filtering could not match the filtering applied to full-length reads. Sequences were annotated with PyIR, a Python wrapper for IgBLAST v1.9, using IMGT germline references to assign V/J genes and CDR3. Reads with weak V/J assignments (E-value above 1e-6), missing CDR3, stop codons, out-of-frame junctions, or ambiguous translated residues were removed. V3J clonotypes were defined as sequences sharing the same inferred V gene, J gene, and CDR3 amino acid sequence. Percentage overlap between repertoires was calculated by dividing the number of shared unique clonotypes by the size of the smaller repertoire. Richness of each repertoire was evaluated using RTK rarefaction, the Chao1 estimator, and Recon v2.1 estimates of unobserved clonotypes. Generation probabilities for all TCRbeta clonotypes obtained by the gDNA method from several donors were computed using OLGA. Held by TCRdb, this immuneACCESS table contains in-frame sequences only and omits some clones. Under half of the omission traces to an unresolved V gene where checked; the cause of the rest is unknown. V and J calls and clone size follow that table, whereas D and trimming were derived from the DNA. The sample includes under 2.5 million clones, with around 92% observed a single time. Of the sample, approximately 0.41% falls within the top ten clones.

The germline V gene (reference sequence) provides CDR1 LNHDA and CDR2 SQIVND. The CDR3, from cysteine to phenylalanine, totals 13 residues. The retained sequence is limited to the CDR3, 39 bases, with the frame set at the first base. Between the V and J ends, shortened by 3 bases and 1 base respectively, the junction contains 6 bases. The sequence derives from a man between 18 and 29 years old in good health. Some clones in this sample may be carry-over from other donors' samples. This chain joins TRBV19 to TRBJ1-1; there is no confident call for the D gene. The sequencing sample was made of naive CD4+ T cells from PBMCs. The sample's cell subset or site label is to be understood as: CD45RA+ positively selected. Here is the DNA: TGTGCCAGTAGTATTGGGAGGAACACTGAAGCTTTCTTT. Translated, it gives CASSIGRNTEAFF.